These 21 T cell receptor beta chains share one sample of origin, sequenced in a study of immune cell composition in non-small cell lung cancer (dated by TCRdb to 2016 to 2017). Normal lung samples came from the same patient and consisted of non-adjacent lung tissue collected as far from the tumour as possible, at a distance of at least 3 cm. The library was built by means of the immunoSEQ multiplex PCR assay. In TCRdb, the immuneACCESS table is reduced to in-frame sequences with V and J assigned. These tables do not hold every clone; where another copy was compared, an unresolved V gene accounts for under half, and the others remain unexplained. The sample includes 2,000 to 2,500 clones, with about 75% observed a single time. 13% to 15% of the sample is in the top ten clones. Sequencing was done on a sample of non-adjacent lung tissue. The receptor source for this set is a human donor with non-small cell lung cancer.

The CDR3 sequence is CASSLLAGGANEQFF. The CDR3 nucleotides read TGTGCCAGCAGTTTACTAGCGGGAGGCGCCAATGAGCAGTTCTTC. The genes are TRBV6-6 and TRBJ2-1; 12 bases align to TRBD2. The CDR3 totals 15 residues. After removal of 4 bases from V and 6 bases from J, the junction contained 4 bases not matched to a gene. Germline CDR1 reads MNHNY; CDR2 reads SVGAGI (reference sequence).

V is TRBV5-1 and J is TRBJ2-1; D not resolved. The CDR3 is 14 residues long. Trimming took off 0 bases at V and 5 bases at J, with 9 bases between the two ends. The germline gives CDR1 SGHRS, CDR2 YFSETQ. CDR3 sequence: CASSLVSADNEQFF. The CDR3 DNA sequence: TGCGCCAGCAGCTTGGTGTCGGCGGACAATGAGCAGTTCTTC.

J is TRBJ2-7 and V is TRBV19; 12 bases fit TRBD1. V lost 3 bases to trimming and J lost 5 bases; unmatched junction nucleotides: 5. There are 15 residues in the CDR3. Germline V gene lookup returns CDR1 LNHDA and CDR2 SQIVND (reference sequence). DNA for the CDR3: TGTGCCAGTAGTATTACCGGGACAGGGGGCAACGAGCAGTACTTC. The encoded protein is CASSITGTGGNEQYF.

The chain recombines TRBV5-1 with TRBJ1-1; 7 nucleotides align to TRBD1. V lost 5 bases and J lost 5; bases outside the gene matches: 6. Germline values: CDR1 SGHRS, CDR2 YFSETQ. The CDR3 is 13 residues long. The DNA of the CDR3 is TGCGCCAGCAGGGAAGGGACAGTTACTGAAGCTTTCTTT. Translating gives CASREGTVTEAFF.

Only one count was recorded for this clone. This chain uses TRBV5-1 with TRBJ2-7; TRBD1 agrees at 12 bases. Germline V gives CDR1 SGHRS, CDR2 YFSETQ. This CDR3 contains 18 residues. V lost 4 bases, J lost 4 bases, and 15 bases stayed unmatched. DNA for the CDR3: TGCGCCAGCAGCATGGGGTACCGACCGGGACAGGGGGCTTACGAGCAGTACTTC. As protein: CASSMGYRPGQGAYEQYF.

In its sample, this clone was seen a few times. This chain connects TRBV28 to TRBJ2-1; tentative D call: TRBD2 (6 bases). Germline V lookup: CDR1 MDHEN, CDR2 SYDVKM. This CDR3 region has 14 residues. V lost 5 bases to trimming and J lost 5 bases, with 13 bases between them. This chain's CDR3 is CASSPADYNNEQFF. The CDR3 DNA reads TGTGCCAGCAGTCCCGCGGACTACAACAATGAGCAGTTCTTC.

The CDR3 region has the DNA TGTGCCAGCAGCTTTAACAGGGGGACAGAGACCCAGTACTTC. Protein: CASSFNRGTETQYF. The chain uses TRBV7-2 and TRBJ2-5; 8 bases align to TRBD1. The CDR3 is made up of 14 amino acids. Trimming cost V 3 bases and J 4 bases; bases outside gene matches: 4. Germline CDR1 SGHTA, CDR2 FQGNSA.

V usage is TRBV10-1 and J usage is TRBJ2-3, with TRBD2 identical over 11 bases. The CDR3 runs to 17 residues. The germline V gene encodes CDR1 WNHNN and CDR2 SYGVQD (reference sequence). V lost 3 bases to trimming and J lost 1 base; unmatched junction nucleotides: 6. The CDR3 is CASSDKGLAVCTDTQYF. CDR3 DNA: TGCGCCAGCAGTGATAAGGGACTAGCGGTCTGCACAGATACGCAGTATTTT.

This clone showed up just a few times. The V gene is TRBV2, the J gene TRBJ2-2; D perhaps matches TRBD1 (6 bases). The CDR3 is made up of 17 amino acids. The germline gives CDR1 SNHLY, CDR2 FYNNEI. Trimming removed 4 bases from V and 4 bases from J, with 19 bases in between. As DNA, the CDR3 is TGTGCCAGCAGTGTAAAGTGGTTGACAGGAGGCACCGGGGAGCTGTTTTTT. Protein product: CASSVKWLTGGTGELFF.

The genes are TRBV27 and TRBJ2-1; perhaps TRBD2 as D (6 bases). The CDR3 is 16 residues long. CDR1 is MNHEY and CDR2 is SMNVEV in the germline V gene (reference sequence). Trimming removed 6 bases at V and 2 bases at J, with 17 bases between. The CDR3 loop reads CASSPLSGGPYNEQFF. The CDR3 nucleotides read TGTGCCAGCAGCCCCTTGTCCGGAGGGCCCTACAATGAGCAGTTCTTC.

The J gene is TRBJ2-3, the V gene TRBV27; no clear D. Trimming shortened V by 2 bases and J by 6 bases, and 21 bases separated the two germline ends. Per the germline V gene, CDR1 is MNHEY and CDR2 is SMNVEV (reference sequence). The CDR3 is 17 residues long. CDR3 nucleotide sequence: TGTGCCAGCAGTTTAGTAGCCCGACTCTACTTGGAGGATACGCAGTATTTT. Translation: CASSLVARLYLEDTQYF.

The chain carries TRBV7-9 and TRBJ2-1, with TRBD2 as a possible D gene (5 bases). The CDR3 is 14 residues long. Germline V CDR1 and CDR2: SEHNR, FQNEAQ (reference sequence). V was trimmed by 2 bases and J by 6 bases, leaving 11 bases between them. CDR3 protein: CASSLSGLPNEQFF. The DNA of the CDR3 is TGTGCCAGCAGCTTATCAGGACTTCCCAATGAGCAGTTCTTC.

The rearrangement joins TRBV5-1 to TRBJ1-1, with 8 bases fitting TRBD1. V lost 4 bases to trimming and J lost 3 bases; unmatched junction nucleotides: 8. CDR3 length: 15 residues. CDR1 SGHRS and CDR2 YFSETQ come from the germline V gene. The DNA for the CDR3 is TGCGCCAGCAGCGTGACAGGGGCGGCGGACACTGAAGCTTTCTTT. It translates to CASSVTGAADTEAFF.

Only one count was recorded for this clone. The rearrangement joins TRBV27 to TRBJ2-5, with D unresolved. Germline V gene sequence: CDR1 MNHEY, CDR2 SMNVEV (reference sequence). CDR3 length equals 14 residues. The V gene lost 3 bases and the J gene lost 4 bases, with 12 bases spanning the gap. The CDR3 DNA reads as TGTGCCAGCAGTTTGGCGAGGTTCAGAGAGACCCAGTACTTC. Translating it yields CASSLARFRETQYF.

The chain carries TRBV6-5 and TRBJ1-5; no clear D. This CDR3 region has 16 residues. The V end was cut by 4 bases, the J end by 1 base, with 14 bases between. Germline V gene sequence: CDR1 MNHEY, CDR2 SVGAGI. DNA of the CDR3: TGTGCCAGCAGTTCCCTCGGGGTCGACAGCAATCAGCCCCAGCATTTT. Translated: CASSSLGVDSNQPQHF.

This clone has a single count. V is TRBV7-9 and J is TRBJ2-5; D is perhaps TRBD1 (6 bases). Germline loops: CDR1 SEHNR, CDR2 FQNEAQ (reference sequence). The CDR3 sequence is 15 residues long. V shed 4 bases and J shed 3 bases, with 15 bases lying between them. CDR3 coding DNA: TGTGCCAGCAGCTCGTGGGGGCAGGGCGAAGAGACCCAGTACTTC. This sequence encodes CASSSWGQGEETQYF. The whole variable domain, filled in from reference TRBV7-9 and TRBJ2-5, reads DTGVSQNPRHKITKRGQNVTFRCDPISEHNRLYWYRQTLGQGPEFLTYFQNEAQLEKSRLLSDRFSAERPKGSFSTLEIQRTEQGDSAMYLCASSSWGQGEETQYFGPGTRLLVL.

V gene TRBV7-9 combines with J gene TRBJ1-4; no firm D call. Germline V gives CDR1 SEHNR, CDR2 FQNEAQ (reference sequence). V lost 5 bases and J 0 bases, leaving 13 bases between the germline ends. This CDR3 contains 16 residues. The CDR3 sequence is CASSPNQMSTNEKLFF. In DNA, the CDR3 is TGTGCCAGCAGCCCGAACCAGATGTCAACTAATGAAAAACTGTTTTTT.

V is TRBV29-1 and J is TRBJ2-7; D gene unclear. Germline V gene lookup returns CDR1 SQVTM and CDR2 ANQGSEA. The length of the CDR3 is 13 residues. With 4 bases removed from V and 0 bases from J, the gap between germline ends came to 10 bases. The CDR3 loop is CSVVAADSYEQYF. In nucleotides, the CDR3 is TGCAGCGTTGTTGCGGCCGACTCCTACGAGCAGTACTTC.

The chain combines TRBV6-6 with TRBJ2-7; 11 bases agree with TRBD1. There are 15 residues in the CDR3. The V segment lost 4 bases and the J segment 6 bases; nucleotides outside the gene matches: 8. The germline V gene has CDR1 MNHNY and CDR2 SVGAGI (reference sequence). CDR3 DNA sequence: TGTGCCAGCAGTTTCGAACCGGGACAGGGGGGCGAGCAGTACTTC. It codes for CASSFEPGQGGEQYF.

This sequence joins TRBV6-6 and TRBJ1-1; 7 nucleotides agree with TRBD1. The CDR3 consists of 14 residues. Trimming took 2 bases from V and 1 from J; bases not matched to a gene: 1. The germline CDR1 and CDR2 sequences are MNHNY and SVGAGI (reference sequence). CDR3 residues: CASSYQGGNTEAFF. The CDR3 nucleotides read TGTGCCAGCAGTTACCAGGGGGGGAACACTGAAGCTTTCTTT.

V usage is TRBV10-2 and J usage is TRBJ2-6, with D perhaps TRBD2 (7 bases). The germline CDR1 and CDR2 sequences are WSHSY and SAAADI. Trimming removed 2 bases from V and 3 bases from J, with 11 bases in between. CDR3 length: 16 residues. The CDR3 coding sequence is TGCGCCAGCAGTGAGCGGCGGGGGCTTGGGGCCAACGTCCTGACTTTC. This codes for CASSERRGLGANVLTF.